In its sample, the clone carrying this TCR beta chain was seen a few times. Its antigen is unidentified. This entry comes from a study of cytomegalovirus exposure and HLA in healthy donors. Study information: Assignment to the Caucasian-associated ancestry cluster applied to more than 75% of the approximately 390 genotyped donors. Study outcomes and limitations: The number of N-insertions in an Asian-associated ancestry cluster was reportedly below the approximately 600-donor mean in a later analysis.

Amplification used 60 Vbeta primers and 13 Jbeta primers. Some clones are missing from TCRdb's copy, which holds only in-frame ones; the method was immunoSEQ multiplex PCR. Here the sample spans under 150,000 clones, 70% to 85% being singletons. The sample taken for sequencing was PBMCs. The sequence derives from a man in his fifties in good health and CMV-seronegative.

This CDR3 reads CASSTGTSGGARQETQYF. The CDR3, as DNA: TGTGCCAGCAGTACGGGGACTAGCGGGGGGGCCCGGCAAGAGACCCAGTACTTC. This chain connects TRBV28 to TRBJ2-5; 16 nucleotides agree with TRBD2. Germline CDR1 reads MDHEN; CDR2 reads SYDVKM. V was clipped by 5 bases and J by 2 bases; unmatched bases: 8. The CDR3 loop spans 18 amino acids.